This is a list of T cell receptor beta chains from one sample in a study of preoperative IRX-2 immunotherapy in early breast cancer. Here immunoSEQ multiplex PCR was the method, and the copy in TCRdb shows in-frame clones only, minus some. This table has about 24,000 clones, roughly 90% appearing once. Here the sequenced sample was tumor tissue, taken after IRX-2 immunotherapy. The receptors were sampled from a human donor with breast cancer. Both conserved end residues are part of each CDR3. The D gene is left open where the match is weak. Clone size is not always given. Where it is, it says once, few, many or a class for expanded clones.

d_call j_call clone_size v_call cdr3_nt cdr3_aa
NA TRBJ1-4 NA TRBV29-1 TGCAGCGTTGAGACAGGTCGGGAAAAACTGTTTTTT CSVETGREKLFF
NA TRBJ2-2 NA TRBV7-8 TGTGCCAGCAGCTTAGTACTAGCCAACACCGGGGAGCTGTTTTTT CASSLVLANTGELFF
NA TRBJ2-5 once TRBV7-8 TGTGCCAGCAGCTTACGGGGCCGGGGGCGCGGTGAGACCCAGTACTTC CASSLRGRGRGETQYF
TRBD1 TRBJ1-4 once TRBV19 TGTGCCAGTAGCACGCAGGGGGCTGGGGATGAAAAACTGTTTTTT CASSTQGAGDEKLFF
TRBD1 TRBJ1-1 few TRBV7-9 TGTGCCAGCAGCCTCGACAGGGTCCTCGACACTGAAGCTTTCTTT CASSLDRVLDTEAFF
TRBD2 TRBJ2-2 NA TRBV19 TGTGCCAGTAGTATATCACCCGGGGGGGCTGGGGAGCTGTTTTTT CASSISPGGAGELFF
NA TRBJ2-6 once TRBV7-9 TGTGCCAGCAGCTTGGACAGCAACGTCCTGACTTTC CASSLDSNVLTF
NA TRBJ2-5 NA TRBV10-1 TGCGCCAGCAGTGAGTCGGGGACCCAAGAGACCCAGTACTTC CASSESGTQETQYF
NA TRBJ1-1 NA TRBV18 TGTGCCAGCTCACCAAGACTAGACAGGCGGGACACTGAAGCTTTCTTT CASSPRLDRRDTEAFF
NA TRBJ1-1 once TRBV6-1 TGTGCCAGCACGAGAAACACTGAAGCTTTCTTT CASTRNTEAFF
NA TRBJ2-5 NA TRBV6-1 TGTGCCAGCAGTGAATATGAGACCCAGTACTTC CASSEYETQYF
NA TRBJ2-1 NA TRBV27 TGTGCCAGCACCGCCGCGGAGAGCTCCTACAATGAGCAGTTCTTC CASTAAESSYNEQFF
NA TRBJ1-4 NA TRBV27 TGTGCCAGCAGAAGGTCCGTTTCCTTAACTAATGAAAAACTGTTTTTT CASRRSVSLTNEKLFF
NA TRBJ1-6 NA TRBV11-1 TGTGCCAGCAGCTTATCCAGGGCTGGGATCGGTAATTCACCCCTCCACTTT CASSLSRAGIGNSPLHF
NA TRBJ1-2 NA TRBV28 TGTGCCAGCAGTTGGACAGAAATGGTTGGCTACACCTTC CASSWTEMVGYTF
NA TRBJ2-7 NA TRBV19 TGTGCCAGTAGTATAGCAGGGGCAGACTCCTACGAGCAGTACTTC CASSIAGADSYEQYF
NA TRBJ2-4 NA TRBV18 TGTGCCAGCTCACCACTGGGGGTTGGTTACATTCAGTACTTC CASSPLGVGYIQYF
TRBD2 TRBJ2-2 NA TRBV27 TGTGCCAGCAGTCTTGATAGCGGGGGGGCGGCCGGGGAGCTGTTTTTT CASSLDSGGAAGELFF
NA TRBJ1-3 NA TRBV11-3 TGTGCCAGCAGCTCTCCCACGCTCTCTGGAAACACCATATATTTT CASSSPTLSGNTIYF
TRBD2 TRBJ2-3 NA TRBV11-2 TGTGCCAGCAGCCTACGTAGCGGGGGCCGAGGTAGGACGGATACGCAGTATTTT CASSLRSGGRGRTDTQYF
NA TRBJ1-2 NA TRBV4-2 TGTGCCAGCAGCCAAGGGGTTGGAGGGTATTATGGCTACACCTTC CASSQGVGGYYGYTF
TRBD1 TRBJ1-4 NA TRBV9 TGTGCCAGCAGCGTAGCTACAGGGGAGGCCGAAAAACTGTTTTTT CASSVATGEAEKLFF
TRBD1 TRBJ1-2 NA TRBV15 TGTGCCACCAGCAGAGATCCTCAGGCAGGGGGCCATTTCTATGGCTACACCTTC CATSRDPQAGGHFYGYTF
NA TRBJ2-1 NA TRBV7-9 TGTGCCAGCAGCTTAAACCACAATGAGCAGTTCTTC CASSLNHNEQFF
NA TRBJ1-3 once TRBV4-1 TGCGCCAGCAGCCGGGCAGAAGCCGAGCAAGTCACCATATATTTT CASSRAEAEQVTIYF
TRBD2 TRBJ2-3 NA TRBV5-8 TGTGCCAGCAGCTTGGTAGCGGGGGCTTTCACAGATACGCAGTATTTT CASSLVAGAFTDTQYF
NA TRBJ1-2 few TRBV6-5 TGTGCCAGCACCGACGGATACTATGGCTACACCTTC CASTDGYYGYTF
NA TRBJ1-1 NA TRBV29-1 TGCAGCGTTGAAGATCATGGAGGGGTAGGAACTGAAGCTTTCTTT CSVEDHGGVGTEAFF
NA TRBJ1-1 NA TRBV6-5 TGTGCCAGCACCCGGGGGGTGGGCACTGAAGCTTTCTTT CASTRGVGTEAFF
TRBD1 TRBJ1-3 NA TRBV6-6 TGTGCCAGCTATACAGGGGGCTCTGGAAACACCATATATTTT CASYTGGSGNTIYF
TRBD1 TRBJ2-3 few TRBV10-3 TGTGCCATCAGGGGGGACAGGGGGAGAAGCACAGATACGCAGTATTTT CAIRGDRGRSTDTQYF
NA TRBJ2-3 NA TRBV9 TGTGCCAGCAGCCCATCCATAAACCCGACAGATACGCAGTATTTT CASSPSINPTDTQYF
TRBD2 TRBJ2-3 NA TRBV2 TGTGCCAGCCGCCAGCTGGCGGGGGACACAGATACGCAGTATTTT CASRQLAGDTDTQYF
NA TRBJ2-1 NA TRBV14 TGTGCCAGCAGCTTACAATCCCTCAGGGGTGGGTACAATGAGCAGTTCTTC CASSLQSLRGGYNEQFF
NA TRBJ2-1 few TRBV4-2 TGTGCCAGCAGCCAAGACCAGGACTACACATACAATGAGCAGTTCTTC CASSQDQDYTYNEQFF
NA TRBJ1-6 NA TRBV28 TGTGCCAGCAGGGAGGGCCAGGGCATTTCACCCCTCCACTTT CASREGQGISPLHF
NA TRBJ1-6 NA TRBV10-2 TGCGCCAGCAGTGAGCGTAGAAGGACGGGGCTTAATTCACCCCTCCACTTT CASSERRRTGLNSPLHF
TRBD1 TRBJ1-6 NA TRBV25-1 TGTGCCAGCAGTGATTATAGACAGGGGTTGCATTCACCCCTCCACTTT CASSDYRQGLHSPLHF
NA TRBJ1-3 NA TRBV19 TGTGCCAGTAGTAAAACCTCTGGAAACACCATATATTTT CASSKTSGNTIYF
TRBD1 TRBJ1-1 NA TRBV5-6 TGTGCCAGCAGGTTACAGGGGGTTGAGACTGAAGCTTTCTTT CASRLQGVETEAFF
NA TRBJ2-1 few TRBV7-9 TGTGCCAGCAGCCCGCCGGACGCTCAATACAATGAGCAGTTCTTC CASSPPDAQYNEQFF
NA TRBJ1-6 few TRBV28 TGTGCCAGCAGTTTCGGGAGAAATTCACCCCTCCACTTT CASSFGRNSPLHF
TRBD1 TRBJ2-3 NA TRBV6-1 TGTGCCAGCAGTCCTTGGACAGGGCTGTCAGATACGCAGTATTTT CASSPWTGLSDTQYF
NA TRBJ1-2 NA TRBV19 TGTGCCAGTAGTATAGCGGGACGGCGGGAGGACGGCTACACCTTC CASSIAGRREDGYTF
NA TRBJ1-2 NA TRBV11-3 TGTGCCAGCAGCTTAGTCGGTGAGGGCTATGGCTACACCTTC CASSLVGEGYGYTF
TRBD1 TRBJ1-4 NA TRBV6-6 TGTGCCAGCCAGCGACAGGGGCTTGAAAAACTGTTTTTT CASQRQGLEKLFF
TRBD2 TRBJ2-3 NA TRBV2 TGTGCCAGCAAGACGACTAGCTACAGTACAGATACGCAGTATTTT CASKTTSYSTDTQYF
TRBD1 TRBJ1-1 NA TRBV11-2 TGTGCCAGCAGCCGAAGTACAGGGGGGAACACTGAAGCTTTCTTT CASSRSTGGNTEAFF
TRBD2 TRBJ2-5 NA TRBV20-1 TGCAGTGCTAGAGTCCGGGACTACCAGTACTTC CSARVRDYQYF
NA TRBJ2-3 NA TRBV4-1 TGCGCCAGCAGCAGGAGCGGGCGAGGTGGGGTCGGGGGTACAGATACGCAGTATTTT CASSRSGRGGVGGTDTQYF
NA TRBJ1-5 NA TRBV5-4 TGTGCCAGCAGCTTGGATTGGGGTCAGCCCCAGCATTTT CASSLDWGQPQHF
TRBD1 TRBJ1-4 NA TRBV2 TGTGCCAGCAGTGAAATGGCAGGGGGGGATGAAAAACTGTTTTTT CASSEMAGGDEKLFF
NA TRBJ2-2 NA TRBV6-5 TGTGCCAGCGGGGTTATCGGGGAGCTGTTTTTT CASGVIGELFF
TRBD1 TRBJ1-2 NA TRBV9 TGTGCCAGCAGCTCGCCCGGGACAGACTATGGCTACACCTTC CASSSPGTDYGYTF
NA TRBJ2-3 once TRBV5-6 TGTGCCAGCAGCCTACAGGTGAGAGGAGATACGCAGTATTTT CASSLQVRGDTQYF